This TCR beta chain was obtained from a study of neurological immune-mediated disorders. This clonotype was counted many times. This CDR3 is built from 13 residues. Germline-derived CDR1 and CDR2 are SGHTA and FQGNSA. J was trimmed by 6 bases and V by 1 base; bases with no gene match: 3. In every sequencing run, more than 170 million TCR-beta sequences were generated from 15-18 subjects. In TCRdb, the 5' RACE reads were re-called with MiXCR into one record per CDR3 protein. The sample contains 75,000 to 90,000 distinct CDR3 sequences, under 13% of which appear only once. Where libraries were unsorted, they were derived from 2 million PBMCs stored at -80 degrees C.

This TCR was recovered from a man aged 35 to 55 in good health. The chain is built from TRBV7-2 and TRBJ2-7; 7 bases line up with TRBD2. Sequencing used PBMCs. Here the CDR3 reads CASSLDTGGEQYF. The CDR3 region has the DNA TGTGCCAGCAGCTTAGACACGGGAGGCGAGCAGTACTTC.